What follows describes a single T cell receptor (beta chain). Its antigen is still unknown. This specimen comes from a study of cytomegalovirus exposure and HLA in healthy donors. A multiplex PCR was run with 60 Vbeta primers and 13 Jbeta primers. Repertoires were generated with immunoSEQ multiplex PCR, while TCRdb's copy carries only in-frame clones and drops some. The table lists 200,000 to 300,000 clones, about 85% of them singletons. The CDR3 spans 13 residues. The germline gives CDR1 SNHLY, CDR2 FYNNEI. The V and J ends lost 7 bases and 1 base respectively, with 10 bases between them. Findings of the study overall: Researchers reported in a later analysis that a missense DCLRE1C variant was tied to TCR beta V- and J-gene trimming.

Material for sequencing was PBMCs. The clonotype was recovered from a girl aged 2-10 years in good health and CMV-seronegative. The chain combines TRBV2 with TRBJ1-1, with a tentative D call TRBD1 (6 bases). CDR3 sequence: CASTRGGNTEAFF. In nucleotides, the CDR3 is TGTGCCAGCACCAGAGGGGGGAACACTGAAGCTTTCTTT.